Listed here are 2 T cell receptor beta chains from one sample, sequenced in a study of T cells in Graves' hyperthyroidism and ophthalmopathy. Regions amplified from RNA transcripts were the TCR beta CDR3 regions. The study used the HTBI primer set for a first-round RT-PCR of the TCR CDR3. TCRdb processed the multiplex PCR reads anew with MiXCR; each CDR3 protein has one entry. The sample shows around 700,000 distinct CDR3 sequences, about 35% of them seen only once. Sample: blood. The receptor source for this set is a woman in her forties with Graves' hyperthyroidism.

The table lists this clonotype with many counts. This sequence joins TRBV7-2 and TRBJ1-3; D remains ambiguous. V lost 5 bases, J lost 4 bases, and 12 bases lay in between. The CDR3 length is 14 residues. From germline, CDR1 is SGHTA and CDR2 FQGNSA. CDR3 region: CASSQLNMGNTIYF. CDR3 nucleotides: TGTGCCAGCAGCCAACTCAACATGGGAAACACCATATATTTT.

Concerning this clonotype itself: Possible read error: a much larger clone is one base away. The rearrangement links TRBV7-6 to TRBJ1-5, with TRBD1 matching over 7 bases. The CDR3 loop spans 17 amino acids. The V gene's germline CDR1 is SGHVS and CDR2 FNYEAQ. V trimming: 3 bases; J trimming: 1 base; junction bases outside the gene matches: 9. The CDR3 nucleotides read TGTGCCAGCAGCTTCGGACAGGCTGTAGGGAGCAATCAGCCCCAGCATTTT. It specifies CASSFGQAVGSNQPQHF.